Each of the 16 T cell receptor beta chains below was sequenced from the same sample in a study of control samples from healthy donors and cancer patients. Clones were read by immunoSEQ multiplex PCR, and TCRdb kept only the in-frame ones, dropping some. This sample has about 89,000 clones, with roughly 86% found just once. The material sequenced was blood. These receptors were obtained from a young man in good health.

The chain couples TRBV11-2 to TRBJ2-5; 7 nucleotides align to TRBD2. This CDR3 has 14 residues. Germline V gene sequence: CDR1 SGHAT, CDR2 FQNNGV. V was pared by 5 bases and J by 5 bases, with 8 bases of the junction left unmatched. Here the CDR3 DNA reads TGTGCCAGCAGCCCTCTAGCGGTCGGGGAGACCCAGTACTTC. As protein: CASSPLAVGETQYF.

Notes on this clone: The same CDR3 also results from other DNA sequences found in this sample. V usage is TRBV2 and J usage is TRBJ2-7, with D perhaps matching TRBD1 (5 bases). Germline CDR1 SNHLY, CDR2 FYNNEI. This CDR3 spans 12 amino acids. V lost 4 bases, J lost 11 bases, and 15 bases lay in between. CDR3: CASSAERGGEYF. In nucleotides, the CDR3 is TGTGCCAGCAGTGCTGAAAGGGGTGGGGAGTACTTC.

This chain uses TRBV24-1 with TRBJ2-1; perhaps D is TRBD1 or TRBD2 (5 bases each). Germline V gives CDR1 KGHDR, CDR2 SFDVKD. V was clipped by 4 bases and J by 8 bases, with 17 bases between them. The CDR3 extends over 15 amino acids. The CDR3 protein is CATSDYGTSLYEQFF. Written as DNA, the CDR3 is TGTGCCACCAGTGACTACGGGACCTCTCTTTATGAGCAGTTCTTC.

The chain recombines TRBV4-1 with TRBJ2-5; D not certain. Trimming stripped 0 bases from V and 1 base from J, with 15 bases between. Germline assignment: CDR1 MGHRA and CDR2 YSYEKL. This CDR3 is built from 17 residues. The CDR3 sequence: CASSQDQRSAGQETQYF. The CDR3 nucleotides are TGCGCCAGCAGCCAAGATCAGAGATCAGCAGGCCAAGAGACCCAGTACTTC.

CDR3 amino acids: CASSLEAGQVLGQPQHF. The CDR3 DNA reads TGTGCCAGCAGCTTAGAGGCAGGACAGGTCCTAGGTCAGCCCCAGCATTTT. The chain uses TRBV7-8 and TRBJ1-5, with 7 nucleotides matching TRBD1. The CDR3 length is 17 residues. Germline V gives CDR1 SGHVS, CDR2 FQNEAQ. Trimming at V came to 1 base and at J to 6 bases, leaving 12 bases not matched to a gene.

The V call is TRBV6-5, the J call TRBJ2-2, with D hard to call. Trimming cost V 0 bases and J 2 bases, with 7 bases left between them. CDR3 size: 15 residues. Germline V gene data show CDR1 as MNHEY and CDR2 as SVGAGI. CDR3 coding DNA: TGTGCCAGCAGTTACTCGATCGGAAACACCGGGGAGCTGTTTTTT. This codes for CASSYSIGNTGELFF.

V usage is TRBV30 and J usage is TRBJ2-7; a weak D match, TRBD2 (6 bases). Germline values: CDR1 GTSNPN, CDR2 SVGIG (reference sequence). This CDR3 is 13 amino acids long. With 1 base removed from V and 5 bases from J, the gap between germline ends came to 12 bases. CDR3 nucleotide sequence: TGTGCCTGGAGTGAAGACTCGGGGGACGAGCAGTACTTC. The encoded protein is CAWSEDSGDEQYF.

The chain couples TRBV4-1 to TRBJ1-6; the D is unclear. Trimming removed 1 base at V and 3 bases at J, with 10 bases between. There are 16 residues in the CDR3. In germline, CDR1 is MGHRA, CDR2 YSYEKL. CDR3 nucleotide sequence: TGCGCCAGCAGCCAAGGGGGTTTGAGCTATAATTCACCCCTCCACTTT. Amino acids: CASSQGGLSYNSPLHF.

This clone came up once. The chain joins TRBV2 to TRBJ1-5; TRBD1 is a possible D gene (6 bases). The germline gives CDR1 SNHLY, CDR2 FYNNEI. The V end was cut by 2 bases, the J end by 9 bases, with 8 bases between. CDR3 size: 12 residues. CDR3 region: CASSEWGPPQHF. CDR3 in DNA: TGTGCCAGCAGTGAATGGGGGCCGCCCCAGCATTTT.

The chain uses TRBV6-6 and TRBJ1-1; 9 bases agree with TRBD1. This CDR3 has 15 residues. CDR1 and CDR2 (germline): MNHNY, SVGAGI (reference sequence). V lost 6 bases to trimming and J lost 5 bases; unmatched junction nucleotides: 10. Written as DNA, the CDR3 is TGTGCCAGCAGACCAGTGACAGGGGGGGGAACTGAAGCTTTCTTT. Translation gives CASRPVTGGGTEAFF.

The genes are TRBV5-6 and TRBJ2-1; 10 nucleotides align to TRBD2. This CDR3 has 15 amino acids. Germline-derived CDR1 and CDR2 are SGHDT and YYEEEE. With V trimmed by 2 bases and J by 3 bases, 2 bases remained unmatched. Written as DNA, the CDR3 is TGTGCCAGCAGCTTCCCTAGCGGGGGCTACAATGAGCAGTTCTTC. Its protein is CASSFPSGGYNEQFF.

This clone appeared a single time. CDR3 sequence (DNA): TGCGCCAGCAGCTTGCCAGGGGGCGGCCCTCAAGAGACCCAGTACTTC. Amino acids: CASSLPGGGPQETQYF. The chain is built from TRBV5-1 and TRBJ2-5; the match to TRBD1 covers 8 bases. J was trimmed by 2 bases and V by 1 base; bases with no gene match: 7. There are 16 residues in the CDR3. Looked up from germline, CDR1 is SGHRS and CDR2 is YFSETQ.

The chain uses TRBV6-5 and TRBJ1-1; 9 bases are shared with TRBD1. From germline, CDR1 is MNHEY and CDR2 SVGAGI. V lost 10 bases and J lost 1; bases outside the gene matches: 4. This CDR3 spans 13 amino acids. The CDR3 DNA is TGTGCCATCCTGGACAGGGGGAACACTGAAGCTTTCTTT. This sequence encodes CAILDRGNTEAFF.

The sample holds a few counts of this clone. The chain recombines TRBV15 with TRBJ1-2; D is possibly TRBD1 (5 bases). V was cut by 2 bases and J by 0 bases, with 13 bases left in between. CDR1 and CDR2 from the germline V gene are LNHNV and YYDKDF (reference sequence). The CDR3 spans 16 residues. In DNA, the CDR3 is TGTGCCACCAGCAGACCTGGGACCCAGGCTAACTATGGCTACACCTTC. This encodes CATSRPGTQANYGYTF. The whole variable domain, remainder taken from reference TRBV15 and TRBJ1-2, is DAMVIQNPRYQVTQFGKPVTLSCSQTLNHNVMYWYQQKSSQAPKLLFHYYDKDFNNEADTPDNFQSRRPNTSFCFLDIRSPGLGDTAMYLCATSRPGTQANYGYTFGSGTRLTVV.

The chain employs TRBV7-9 and TRBJ1-5; 7 bases line up with TRBD1. V shed 1 base, J shed 4 bases, and the junction held 1 base outside the gene matches. The CDR3 has 14 residues. Germline V gene lookup returns CDR1 SEHNR and CDR2 FQNEAQ (reference sequence). The CDR3 DNA reads TGTGCCAGCAGCTTAGGGGACAGTAATCAGCCCCAGCATTTT. It encodes CASSLGDSNQPQHF. The whole variable domain, remainder taken from reference TRBV7-9 and TRBJ1-5, is DTGVSQNPRHKITKRGQNVTFRCDPISEHNRLYWYRQTLGQGPEFLTYFQNEAQLEKSRLLSDRFSAERPKGSFSTLEIQRTEQGDSAMYLCASSLGDSNQPQHFGDGTRLSIL.

This clone was seen once. The chain has TRBV6-4 and TRBJ2-5; tentative D call: TRBD2 (6 bases). Trimming cost V 0 bases and J 9 bases, with 23 bases left between them. Looked up from germline, CDR1 is MRHNA and CDR2 is SNTAGT. This CDR3 comprises 17 residues. The CDR3 DNA follows: TGTGCCAGCAGTGACTCGAGTCGGGGCGGGGCCGACGGGTCCCAGTACTTC. Its protein product is CASSDSSRGGADGSQYF.